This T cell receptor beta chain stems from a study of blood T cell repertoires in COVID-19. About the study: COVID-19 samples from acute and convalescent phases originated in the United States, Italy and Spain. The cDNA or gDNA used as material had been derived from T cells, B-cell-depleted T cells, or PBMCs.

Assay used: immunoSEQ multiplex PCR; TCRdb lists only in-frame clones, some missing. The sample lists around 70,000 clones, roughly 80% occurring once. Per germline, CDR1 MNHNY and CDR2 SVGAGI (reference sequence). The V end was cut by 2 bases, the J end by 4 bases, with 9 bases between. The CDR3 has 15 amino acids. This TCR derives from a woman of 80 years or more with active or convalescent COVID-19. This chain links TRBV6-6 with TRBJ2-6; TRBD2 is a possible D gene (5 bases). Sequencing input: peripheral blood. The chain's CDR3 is CASSYGSTGANVLTF. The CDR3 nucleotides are TGTGCCAGCAGTTACGGGAGTACCGGGGCCAACGTCCTGACTTTC.